This T cell receptor (beta chain) was found in a study of cytomegalovirus exposure and HLA in healthy donors. Overall study context: The 95 to 150 validation repertoires used a platform that matched the one used for the approximately 690 first-cohort repertoires, as a later analysis reported. Study observations and caveats: The study listed 150 to 200 cytomegalovirus-associated TCR beta chains. Rare sequences made up most TCRs, while some public TCRs were found in many donors.

CDR1 SGHTA and CDR2 FQGTGA come from the germline V gene. The junction had 5 bases not matched to a gene; V was cut back by 2 bases and J by 2 bases. This CDR3 region has 15 residues. To note about this clone: The target antigen is unknown.

Using immunoSEQ multiplex PCR, the repertoire was profiled, and TCRdb retains in-frame clones only, with some absent. Here the sample spans some 170,000 clones, 86% being singletons. This TCR was sampled from a man younger than 30 in good health and CMV-seropositive. V and J are TRBV7-3 and TRBJ1-2, with 7 bases lining up with TRBD1. The sample taken for sequencing was PBMCs. The CDR3 loop is CASSLGPGGNYGYTF. DNA for the CDR3: TGTGCCAGCAGCTTAGGGCCAGGGGGGAACTATGGCTACACCTTC.